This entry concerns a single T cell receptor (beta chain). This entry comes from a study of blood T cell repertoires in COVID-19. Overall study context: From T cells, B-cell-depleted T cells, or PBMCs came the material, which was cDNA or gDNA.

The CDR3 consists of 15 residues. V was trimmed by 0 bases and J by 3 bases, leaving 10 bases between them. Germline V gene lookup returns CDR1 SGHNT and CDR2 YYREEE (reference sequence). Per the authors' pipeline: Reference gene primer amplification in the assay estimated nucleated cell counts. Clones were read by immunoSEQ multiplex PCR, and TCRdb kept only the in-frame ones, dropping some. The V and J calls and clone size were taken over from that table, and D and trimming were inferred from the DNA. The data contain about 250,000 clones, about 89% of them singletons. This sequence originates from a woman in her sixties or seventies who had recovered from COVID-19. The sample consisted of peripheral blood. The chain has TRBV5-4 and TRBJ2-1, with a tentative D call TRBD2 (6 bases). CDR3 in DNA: TGTGCCAGCAGCTTGGTTGCGGGGAGCTACAATGAGCAGTTCTTC. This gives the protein CASSLVAGSYNEQFF.